These T cell receptor beta chains were read from a single sample in a study of blood T cell repertoires in COVID-19. Libraries were prepared by immunoSEQ multiplex PCR; TCRdb keeps only in-frame clonotypes and omits some of them. The sample lists 110,000 to 150,000 clones; 86% were seen once. The sequencing input was PBMCs or T cells enriched from blood (not recorded which). The receptors come from a man in his fifties who had recovered from COVID-19. CDR3s include the opening cysteine and the closing phenylalanine or tryptophan. D genes are given only for firm matches. Rows give clone size only sometimes, using once, few, many, or a class for an expanded clone.

clone size: .; D gene: .; V gene: TRBV18; J gene: TRBJ1-2; CDR3 protein: CASSPYGAAPGDYGYTF; CDR3 DNA: TGTGCCAGCTCACCCTATGGGGCCGCCCCGGGGGACTATGGCTACACCTTC
clone size: .; D gene: .; V gene: TRBV5-1; J gene: TRBJ1-1; CDR3 protein: CASRPDKNTEAFF; CDR3 DNA: TGCGCCAGCAGACCGGACAAGAACACTGAAGCTTTCTTT
clone size: once; D gene: .; V gene: TRBV9; J gene: TRBJ2-2; CDR3 protein: CASSVEGSIGELFF; CDR3 DNA: TGTGCCAGCAGCGTAGAAGGGAGTATCGGGGAGCTGTTTTTT
clone size: .; D gene: .; V gene: TRBV28; J gene: TRBJ2-1; CDR3 protein: CASSFAPGHYNEQFF; CDR3 DNA: TGTGCCAGCAGTTTCGCGCCAGGACACTACAATGAGCAGTTCTTC
clone size: few; D gene: .; V gene: TRBV7-9; J gene: TRBJ1-4; CDR3 protein: CASSETTSSEKLFF; CDR3 DNA: TGTGCCAGCAGCGAAACTACTTCGAGTGAAAAACTGTTTTTT
clone size: .; D gene: .; V gene: TRBV24-1; J gene: TRBJ1-5; CDR3 protein: CATSDPNQPQHF; CDR3 DNA: TGTGCCACCAGTGACCCGAATCAGCCCCAGCATTTT
clone size: once; D gene: .; V gene: TRBV7-9; J gene: TRBJ2-5; CDR3 protein: CASSSTVETQYF; CDR3 DNA: TGTGCCAGCAGCTCGACAGTGGAGACCCAGTACTTC
clone size: .; D gene: .; V gene: TRBV6-5; J gene: TRBJ1-4; CDR3 protein: CASSRQFNEKLFF; CDR3 DNA: TGTGCCAGCAGTCGACAGTTTAATGAAAAACTGTTTTTT
clone size: once; D gene: .; V gene: TRBV20-1; J gene: TRBJ1-2; CDR3 protein: CSASISPTTNYGYTF; CDR3 DNA: TGCAGTGCTAGTATATCCCCCACTACTAACTATGGCTACACCTTC
clone size: once; D gene: TRBD2; V gene: TRBV5-4; J gene: TRBJ2-7; CDR3 protein: CASSQKVGGVGQYF; CDR3 DNA: TGTGCCAGCAGCCAGAAAGTTGGGGGGGTCGGGCAGTACTTC
clone size: .; D gene: .; V gene: TRBV19; J gene: TRBJ2-2; CDR3 protein: CASSIITGELFF; CDR3 DNA: TGTGCCAGTAGTATTATCACCGGGGAGCTGTTTTTT
clone size: once; D gene: TRBD1; V gene: TRBV19; J gene: TRBJ2-4; CDR3 protein: CASRRTGIENIQYF; CDR3 DNA: TGTGCCAGTAGACGGACAGGGATAGAGAACATTCAGTACTTC
clone size: .; D gene: .; V gene: TRBV4-3; J gene: TRBJ1-2; CDR3 protein: CASSQAESTNYGYTF; CDR3 DNA: TGCGCCAGCAGCCAAGCTGAGTCCACTAACTATGGCTACACCTTC
clone size: .; D gene: TRBD1; V gene: TRBV30; J gene: TRBJ2-4; CDR3 protein: CAWMIQGTNIQYF; CDR3 DNA: TGTGCCTGGATGATACAGGGGACAAACATTCAGTACTTC
clone size: .; D gene: .; V gene: TRBV9; J gene: TRBJ1-1; CDR3 protein: CASSAQGKGSSEAFF; CDR3 DNA: TGTGCCAGCAGCGCCCAGGGGAAGGGTAGCTCTGAAGCTTTCTTT
clone size: .; D gene: TRBD1; V gene: TRBV6-2/TRBV6-3; J gene: TRBJ1-2; CDR3 protein: CASSPRALKGAAGYTF; CDR3 DNA: TGTGCCAGCAGCCCCCGGGCCTTGAAGGGGGCGGCTGGCTACACCTTC
clone size: .; D gene: TRBD1; V gene: TRBV11-1; J gene: TRBJ1-2; CDR3 protein: CASSVLQGDGYGYTF; CDR3 DNA: TGTGCCAGCAGCGTATTACAGGGGGACGGCTATGGCTACACCTTC
clone size: once; D gene: .; V gene: TRBV5-1; J gene: TRBJ1-2; CDR3 protein: CASSLAGVNYGYTF; CDR3 DNA: TGCGCCAGCAGCTTGGCCGGGGTAAACTATGGCTACACCTTC
clone size: .; D gene: TRBD1; V gene: TRBV15; J gene: TRBJ1-2; CDR3 protein: CATSRDRTGVLDYGYTF; CDR3 DNA: TGTGCCACCAGCAGAGATCGAACAGGGGTATTAGACTATGGCTACACCTTC
clone size: .; D gene: .; V gene: TRBV5-1; J gene: TRBJ2-3; CDR3 protein: CASSLGTNTDTQYF; CDR3 DNA: TGCGCCAGCAGCTTGGGGACAAACACAGATACGCAGTATTTT
clone size: .; D gene: .; V gene: TRBV29-1; J gene: TRBJ1-1; CDR3 protein: CSVERRMNTEAFF; CDR3 DNA: TGCAGCGTTGAAAGGCGGATGAACACTGAAGCTTTCTTT
clone size: .; D gene: TRBD1; V gene: TRBV27; J gene: TRBJ1-2; CDR3 protein: CASRQLPSGQGVNGYTF; CDR3 DNA: TGTGCCAGCAGGCAGCTACCATCGGGACAGGGGGTCAATGGCTACACCTTC
clone size: .; D gene: TRBD2; V gene: TRBV2; J gene: TRBJ2-7; CDR3 protein: CASSEGGSSWERYF; CDR3 DNA: TGTGCCAGCAGTGAGGGCGGGAGTTCCTGGGAGAGGTACTTC
clone size: .; D gene: TRBD2; V gene: TRBV10-2; J gene: TRBJ2-5; CDR3 protein: CASSESFSGVETQYF; CDR3 DNA: TGCGCCAGCAGTGAGTCATTTAGCGGGGTGGAGACCCAGTACTTC
clone size: .; D gene: TRBD1; V gene: TRBV10-3; J gene: TRBJ2-7; CDR3 protein: CAISEWAGTGTYEQYF; CDR3 DNA: TGTGCCATCAGTGAGTGGGCCGGGACAGGGACCTACGAGCAGTACTTC
clone size: .; D gene: TRBD1; V gene: TRBV7-2; J gene: TRBJ2-2; CDR3 protein: CASSSDFRDRGAVTGELFF; CDR3 DNA: TGTGCCAGCAGCTCGGACTTCCGGGACAGGGGCGCCGTGACCGGGGAGCTGTTTTTT
clone size: once; D gene: .; V gene: TRBV15; J gene: TRBJ1-1; CDR3 protein: CATSIVAGPVAFF; CDR3 DNA: TGTGCCACCAGCATAGTAGCGGGGCCGGTGGCTTTCTTT
clone size: .; D gene: TRBD1; V gene: TRBV4-3; J gene: TRBJ1-2; CDR3 protein: CASSRGDRDYGYTF; CDR3 DNA: TGCGCCAGCAGCCGGGGGGACAGGGACTATGGCTACACCTTC
clone size: .; D gene: .; V gene: TRBV7-9; J gene: TRBJ2-3; CDR3 protein: CASSLTYRTDTQYF; CDR3 DNA: TGTGCCAGCAGCTTAACCTACCGCACAGATACGCAGTATTTT
clone size: .; D gene: TRBD1; V gene: TRBV7-2; J gene: TRBJ2-4; CDR3 protein: CASRLDRGIQNIQYF; CDR3 DNA: TGTGCCAGCAGGCTTGACAGGGGTATTCAAAACATTCAGTACTTC
clone size: .; D gene: TRBD1; V gene: TRBV3-1/TRBV3-2; J gene: TRBJ1-4; CDR3 protein: CASSQIQGVEKLFF; CDR3 DNA: TGTGCCAGCAGCCAAATACAGGGGGTGGAAAAACTGTTTTTT
clone size: .; D gene: .; V gene: TRBV6-6; J gene: TRBJ1-5; CDR3 protein: CASSPPVGQITLAGKPQHF; CDR3 DNA: TGTGCCAGCAGTCCCCCGGTGGGACAAATTACTTTAGCGGGGAAGCCCCAGCATTTT
clone size: .; D gene: .; V gene: TRBV5-4; J gene: TRBJ1-2; CDR3 protein: CASSLGGTRSYGYTF; CDR3 DNA: TGTGCCAGCAGCTTGGGGGGCACCCGGTCCTATGGCTACACCTTC
clone size: .; D gene: TRBD1; V gene: TRBV14; J gene: TRBJ1-4; CDR3 protein: CASSPRDRDEKLFF; CDR3 DNA: TGTGCCAGCAGCCCAAGGGACAGGGATGAAAAACTGTTTTTT
clone size: .; D gene: .; V gene: TRBV4-3; J gene: TRBJ1-3; CDR3 protein: CASSPYSGAGNTIYF; CDR3 DNA: TGCGCCAGCAGCCCCTACTCTGGAGCAGGAAACACCATATATTTT
clone size: .; D gene: .; V gene: TRBV11-3; J gene: TRBJ2-3; CDR3 protein: CASSAGVPPDTQYF; CDR3 DNA: TGTGCCAGCAGCGCCGGAGTTCCTCCAGATACGCAGTATTTT
clone size: .; D gene: TRBD1; V gene: TRBV4-1; J gene: TRBJ1-5; CDR3 protein: CASSRTGQRNSNQPQHF; CDR3 DNA: TGCGCCAGCAGCCGCACGGGACAGAGGAATAGCAATCAGCCCCAGCATTTT
clone size: .; D gene: TRBD1; V gene: TRBV5-4; J gene: TRBJ1-2; CDR3 protein: CASSQFGTGSNYGYTF; CDR3 DNA: TGTGCCAGCAGCCAATTCGGGACAGGGTCTAACTATGGCTACACCTTC
clone size: .; D gene: TRBD2; V gene: TRBV5-1; J gene: TRBJ2-7; CDR3 protein: CASSLGGSGTYEQYF; CDR3 DNA: TGCGCCAGCAGCTTGGGAGGTAGCGGGACCTACGAGCAGTACTTC
clone size: .; D gene: .; V gene: TRBV5-8; J gene: TRBJ1-5; CDR3 protein: CASSTGQRYNQPQHF; CDR3 DNA: TGTGCCAGCAGCACCGGACAGCGATACAATCAGCCCCAGCATTTT
clone size: .; D gene: .; V gene: TRBV7-8; J gene: TRBJ1-1; CDR3 protein: CASSQDRGSTEAFF; CDR3 DNA: TGTGCCAGCAGCCAGGACCGGGGAAGCACTGAAGCTTTCTTT
clone size: .; D gene: .; V gene: TRBV19; J gene: TRBJ2-7; CDR3 protein: CASTTDSLVEQYF; CDR3 DNA: TGTGCCAGTACCACGGACAGCCTAGTGGAGCAGTACTTC
clone size: .; D gene: .; V gene: TRBV24-1; J gene: TRBJ2-3; CDR3 protein: CATSDPLGEHTDTQYF; CDR3 DNA: TGTGCCACCAGTGATCCCCTGGGAGAGCACACAGATACGCAGTATTTT
clone size: .; D gene: .; V gene: TRBV6-2/TRBV6-3; J gene: TRBJ1-6; CDR3 protein: CASSPGFPPLHF; CDR3 DNA: TGTGCCAGCAGTCCGGGGTTCCCACCCCTCCACTTT
clone size: once; D gene: TRBD1; V gene: TRBV5-4; J gene: TRBJ2-3; CDR3 protein: CASSLGTGGRLDTQYF; CDR3 DNA: TGTGCCAGCAGCTTGGGGACAGGGGGCAGGTTAGATACGCAGTATTTT
clone size: once; D gene: TRBD1; V gene: TRBV18; J gene: TRBJ2-7; CDR3 protein: CASSPGQGAYEQYF; CDR3 DNA: TGTGCCAGCTCACCGGGACAGGGGGCCTACGAGCAGTACTTC
clone size: .; D gene: TRBD2; V gene: TRBV18; J gene: TRBJ2-7; CDR3 protein: CASSHGLAGAYEQYF; CDR3 DNA: TGTGCCAGCTCACATGGACTAGCGGGAGCCTACGAGCAGTACTTC
clone size: .; D gene: TRBD2; V gene: TRBV7-9; J gene: TRBJ2-1; CDR3 protein: CSTSGRARNNEQFF; CDR3 DNA: TGTTCGACTAGCGGGAGGGCCAGGAACAATGAGCAGTTCTTC